Sequencing of this T cell receptor beta chain was carried out in a study of blood T cell repertoires in COVID-19. Methods used by the authors: Cell counts per sample came from amplifying reference gene primers. Produced via immunoSEQ multiplex PCR; TCRdb's table is partial and in-frame only. From that table come the V and J calls and clone size; the DNA was used to work out D and trimming. This table holds around 130,000 clones, roughly four fifths found once. V lost 3 bases to trimming and J lost 13 bases, with 15 bases between them. The CDR3 is made up of 13 amino acids. In germline, CDR1 is MGHDK, CDR2 SYGVNS.

This chain joins TRBV25-1 and TRBJ1-4; D is unresolved. What was sequenced was peripheral blood. This TCR was sampled from a human donor in a cohort sampled during active COVID-19. The DNA of the CDR3 is TGTGCCAGCAGTGACCACGGTGGGAGGACACTGTTTTTT. It specifies CASSDHGGRTLFF. The variable domain in full, with the rest retrieved from reference TRBV25-1 and TRBJ1-4, is EADIYQTPRYLVIGTGKKITLECSQTMGHDKMYWYQQDPGMELHLIHYSYGVNSTEKGDLSSESTVSRIRTEHFPLTLESARPSHTSQYLCASSDHGGRTLFFGSGTQLSVL.